Below are 8 T cell receptor beta chains sequenced from a single sample in a study of OX40 agonist ivuxolimab in advanced cancers. The protocol was immunoSEQ multiplex PCR, while the TCRdb copy is restricted to in-frame clones and leaves out a portion. The table records 50,000 to 85,000 clones, 85% of them present only once. The sample here was CD4+ or CD8+ T cells sorted from blood, taken in a trial of the OX40 agonist ivuxolimab. The receptors shown here come from an adult with an advanced solid tumor such as melanoma, head and neck, liver or kidney cancer.

Worth noting for this clone: Other DNA variants within this sample encode the same CDR3. The J gene is TRBJ2-3, the V gene TRBV29-1; no definite D call. Trimming shortened V by 1 base and J by 6 bases, and 17 bases separated the two germline ends. The length of the CDR3 is 15 residues. Germline CDR1 and CDR2: SQVTM and ANQGSEA. CDR3 coding DNA: TGCAGCGTTGAAGCGTGGGGTTTCGGAGAGGATACGCAGTATTTT. Translated: CSVEAWGFGEDTQYF.

This clone was counted only a few times. CDR3 sequence reads: CASSTTGTSGGARTGELFF. CDR3 nucleotides: TGTGCCAGCAGTACCACCGGGACTAGCGGGGGGGCAAGGACCGGGGAGCTGTTTTTT. The J gene is TRBJ2-2, the V gene TRBV28; 16 bases are a match to TRBD2. V was clipped by 5 bases and J by 5 bases; unmatched bases: 11. Germline CDR1 MDHEN, CDR2 SYDVKM. This CDR3 spans 19 amino acids.

The J gene is TRBJ2-1, the V gene TRBV11-3; D possibly corresponds to TRBD1 (5 bases). V lost 5 bases and J lost 8, with 13 bases in between. Looked up from germline, CDR1 is SGHNT and CDR2 is YENEEA. The CDR3 is 13 amino acids. The CDR3 nucleotides are TGTGCCAGCAGCCTGACAGTGTTGGATGAGCAGTTCTTC. Protein: CASSLTVLDEQFF.

The chain is built from TRBV4-1 and TRBJ2-1, with 10 bases identical to TRBD2. V lost 3 bases to trimming and J lost 0 bases; unmatched junction nucleotides: 8. There are 18 residues in the CDR3. CDR1 and CDR2 from the germline V gene are MGHRA and YSYEKL. The CDR3 coding sequence is TGCGCCAGCAGCCATGGACTAGCGGCTACCAGCTCCTACAATGAGCAGTTCTTC. This codes for CASSHGLAATSSYNEQFF.

The genes are TRBV30 and TRBJ1-1; the D is unclear. V was pared by 0 bases and J by 1 base, with 6 bases between. The CDR3 runs 13 residues. Germline-derived CDR1 and CDR2 are GTSNPN and SVGIG (reference sequence). The CDR3 bases are TGTGCCTGGAGTGTGGCCCAGAACACTGAAGCTTTCTTT. This translates into CAWSVAQNTEAFF.

This chain joins TRBV6-5 and TRBJ1-1; a possible D gene is TRBD1 (5 bases). The CDR3 extends over 12 amino acids. Germline V gives CDR1 MNHEY, CDR2 SVGAGI. V lost 5 bases to trimming and J lost 7 bases, with 11 bases between them. The CDR3 spells CASSPGRLEAFF. The CDR3 DNA is TGTGCCAGCAGTCCGGGGCGCCTTGAAGCTTTCTTT.

This chain joins TRBV5-1 and TRBJ2-3; 10 bases fit TRBD1. This CDR3 region has 16 residues. CDR1 is SGHRS and CDR2 is YFSETQ in the germline V gene. The V gene end was trimmed by 0 bases and the J gene end by 5 bases; junction bases not matched to a gene: 6. Here the CDR3 DNA reads TGCGCCAGCAGCTTGGGGGACAGGGGTTCTAGAGATACGCAGTATTTT. It specifies CASSLGDRGSRDTQYF.

Worth noting for this clone: Other DNA sequences in the sample encode the same CDR3. The chain has TRBV20-1 and TRBJ2-7; D gene uncertain. Germline CDR1 is DFQATT and CDR2 is SNEGSKA (reference sequence). The germline V and J ends were trimmed by 5 bases and 3 bases, with 5 bases remaining between them. CDR3 size: 10 residues. The CDR3 here is CSAVDYEQYF. For the CDR3, the DNA is TGCAGTGCTGTGGACTACGAGCAGTACTTC.